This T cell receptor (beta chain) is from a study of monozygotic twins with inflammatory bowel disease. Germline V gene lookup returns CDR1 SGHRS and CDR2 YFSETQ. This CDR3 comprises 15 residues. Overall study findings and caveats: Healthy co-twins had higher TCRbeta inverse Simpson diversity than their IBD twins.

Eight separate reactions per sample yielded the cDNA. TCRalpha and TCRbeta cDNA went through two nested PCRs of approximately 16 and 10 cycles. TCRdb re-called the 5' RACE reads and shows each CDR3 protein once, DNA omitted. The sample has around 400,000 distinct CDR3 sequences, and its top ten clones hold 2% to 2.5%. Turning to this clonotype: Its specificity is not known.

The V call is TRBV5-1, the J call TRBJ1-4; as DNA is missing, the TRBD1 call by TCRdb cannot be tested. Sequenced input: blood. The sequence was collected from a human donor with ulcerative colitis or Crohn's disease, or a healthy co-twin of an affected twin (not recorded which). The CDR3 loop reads CASSFRGAGSEKLFF.